The entry below gives a single T cell receptor (beta chain) sequence along with its context. Its antigen is as yet unknown. The data are from a study of a mutant IDH1 vaccine in newly diagnosed glioma. Study-level information: First vaccine doses came 4-6 weeks after radiotherapy alone, or with temozolomide cycles.

TCRdb's copy holds only in-frame clones and misses some; the assay was immunoSEQ multiplex PCR. The sample yields 55,000 or so clones, about 80% seen once. Time point described: week 23, last vaccination. Each dose of the vaccine consisted of 300 ug of mutant IDH1 20-mer peptide, with topical imiquimod. New astrocytomas of WHO grade 3 or 4 that were IDH1-mutant and ATRX-lost were found in the donors. Whole-study results and caveats: In 85% to 95% of patients, immune responses induced by the vaccine occurred.

J was trimmed by 6 bases and V by 5 bases; bases with no gene match: 8. The CDR3 length is 15 residues. Germline values: CDR1 SSHAT, CDR2 FNYEAQ (reference sequence). Material: PBMCs, obtained from a glioma patient whose treatment included an IDH1 peptide vaccine. The chain couples TRBV7-7 to TRBJ2-1, with 9 bases that match TRBD2. The TCR sequence derives from a man in his forties with glioma. In DNA form, the CDR3 reads TGTGCCAGCAGCGCCGCCGGGACTAGCAGCAATGAGCAGTTCTTC. Protein sequence: CASSAAGTSSNEQFF.